The rows below give T cell receptor beta chains drawn from one sample of a study of blood T cell repertoires in COVID-19. The protocol was immunoSEQ multiplex PCR, while the TCRdb copy is restricted to in-frame clones and leaves out a portion. The data contain approximately 150,000 clones, approximately 88% of them singletons. Material: peripheral blood. These receptors all come from a human donor in a cohort sampled during active COVID-19. The CDR3 runs from the conserved cysteine through the conserved F or W. D genes are given only for firm matches. Where a row states a size, it is once, few, many or the class of an expanded clone; other rows omit it.

V: TRBV5-1
J: TRBJ2-1
size: NA
D: TRBD2
length: 15
DNA: TGCGCCAGCGCCACCCTAGCGGGAGGGCCGAATGAGCAGTTCTTC
CDR3: CASATLAGGPNEQFF

V: TRBV6-2/TRBV6-3
J: TRBJ2-2
size: NA
D: NA
length: 16
DNA: TGTGCCAGCAGCCCCGCGGCAGGGACGAACACCGGGGAGCTGTTTTTT
CDR3: CASSPAAGTNTGELFF

V: TRBV4-1
J: TRBJ1-5
size: once
D: NA
length: 15
DNA: TGCGCCAGCAGCCCCCCCGCCGGGCAGGGACAGCCCCAGCATTTT
CDR3: CASSPPAGQGQPQHF

V: TRBV29-1
J: TRBJ2-7
size: NA
D: TRBD2
length: 15
DNA: TGCAGCGTTGAGGGGGTGACTAGCGGGGCCTACGAGCAGTACTTC
CDR3: CSVEGVTSGAYEQYF

V: TRBV28
J: TRBJ2-7
size: NA
D: NA
length: 16
DNA: TGTGCCAGCAGTTTCCATTTAGGGGGAAGATCCTACGAGCAGTACTTC
CDR3: CASSFHLGGRSYEQYF

V: TRBV5-1
J: TRBJ1-4
size: NA
D: NA
length: 13
DNA: TGCGCCAGCAGGGGGCAGAATAATGAAAAACTGTTTTTT
CDR3: CASRGQNNEKLFF

V: TRBV5-1
J: TRBJ1-1
size: NA
D: TRBD1
length: 15
DNA: TGCGCCAGCAGCCCGCGCAGGGGGGCGGACACTGAAGCTTTCTTT
CDR3: CASSPRRGADTEAFF

V: TRBV28
J: TRBJ2-7
size: NA
D: NA
length: 11
DNA: TGTGCCAGCAGTTTTGAACAGGCGAGGTACTTC
CDR3: CASSFEQARYF

V: TRBV5-1
J: TRBJ1-6
size: NA
D: TRBD1
length: 18
DNA: TGCGCCAGCAGCTTGGAGAGCAGGACAGGGGCGTATAATTCACCCCTCCACTTT
CDR3: CASSLESRTGAYNSPLHF

V: TRBV15
J: TRBJ2-1
size: NA
D: TRBD1
length: 13
DNA: TGTGCCACCAGTTTTGGGACAGAAAATGAGCAGTTCTTC
CDR3: CATSFGTENEQFF

V: TRBV13
J: TRBJ2-3
size: NA
D: TRBD2
length: 14
DNA: TGTGCCAGCGCTAGCGGGGGCCCCACAGATACGCAGTATTTT
CDR3: CASASGGPTDTQYF

V: TRBV27
J: TRBJ2-1
size: NA
D: TRBD2
length: 15
DNA: TGTGCCAGCAGAATCGGGACTAGCGGTTACAATGAGCAGTTCTTC
CDR3: CASRIGTSGYNEQFF